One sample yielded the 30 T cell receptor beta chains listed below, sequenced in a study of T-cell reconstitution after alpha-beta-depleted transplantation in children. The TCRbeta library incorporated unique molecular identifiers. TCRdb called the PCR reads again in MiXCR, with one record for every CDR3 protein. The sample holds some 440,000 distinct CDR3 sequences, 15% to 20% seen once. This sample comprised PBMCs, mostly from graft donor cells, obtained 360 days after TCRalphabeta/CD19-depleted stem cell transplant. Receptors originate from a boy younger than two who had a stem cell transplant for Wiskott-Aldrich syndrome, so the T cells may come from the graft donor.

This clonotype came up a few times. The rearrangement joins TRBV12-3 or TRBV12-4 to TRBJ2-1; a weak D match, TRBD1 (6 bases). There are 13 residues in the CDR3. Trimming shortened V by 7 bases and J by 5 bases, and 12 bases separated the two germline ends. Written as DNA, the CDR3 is TGTGCCAGCACCCAGTGGGGGCACAATGAGCAGTTCTTC. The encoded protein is CASTQWGHNEQFF.

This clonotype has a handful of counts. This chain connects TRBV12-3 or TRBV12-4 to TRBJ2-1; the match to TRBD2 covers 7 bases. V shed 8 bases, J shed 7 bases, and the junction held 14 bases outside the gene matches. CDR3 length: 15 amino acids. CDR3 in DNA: TGTGCCAGCGTCCTCAACCCGGCGGGGGTAAATGAGCAGTTCTTC. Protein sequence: CASVLNPAGVNEQFF.

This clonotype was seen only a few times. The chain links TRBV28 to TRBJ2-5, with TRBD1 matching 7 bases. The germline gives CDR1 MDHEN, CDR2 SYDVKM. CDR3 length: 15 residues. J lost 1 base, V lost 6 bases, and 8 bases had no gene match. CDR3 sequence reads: CASRLGTAIQETQYF. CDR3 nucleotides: TGTGCCAGCAGACTTGGGACAGCCATCCAAGAGACCCAGTACTTC.

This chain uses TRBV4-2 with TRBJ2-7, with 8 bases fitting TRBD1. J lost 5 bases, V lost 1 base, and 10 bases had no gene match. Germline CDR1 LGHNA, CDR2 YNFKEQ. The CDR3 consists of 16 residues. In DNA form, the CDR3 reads TGTGCCAGCAGCCAAGCGGGGAACAGGGGGTTGGACGAGCAGTACTTC. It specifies CASSQAGNRGLDEQYF.

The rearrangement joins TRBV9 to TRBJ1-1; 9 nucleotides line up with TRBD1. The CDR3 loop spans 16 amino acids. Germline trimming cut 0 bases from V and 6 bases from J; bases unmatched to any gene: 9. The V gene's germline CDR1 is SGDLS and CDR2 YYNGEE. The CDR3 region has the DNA TGTGCCAGCAGCGTAGACGGGACAGGGTTGAGCTCTGAAGCTTTCTTT. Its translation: CASSVDGTGLSSEAFF.

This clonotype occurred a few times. Written as DNA, the CDR3 is TGTGCCAGCAGTTACTCGAGTGTAGGGTTGGAGTTCTTC. Its protein product is CASSYSSVGLEFF. The rearrangement joins TRBV6-5 to TRBJ2-1; D remains ambiguous. The CDR3 has 13 amino acids. Trimming cost V 0 bases and J 14 bases, with 14 bases left between them. Germline assignment: CDR1 MNHEY and CDR2 SVGAGI.

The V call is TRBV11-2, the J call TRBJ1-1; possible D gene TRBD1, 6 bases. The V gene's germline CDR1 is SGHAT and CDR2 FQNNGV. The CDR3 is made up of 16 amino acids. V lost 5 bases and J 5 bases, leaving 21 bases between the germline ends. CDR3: CASSPWNRARSTEAFF. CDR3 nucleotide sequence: TGTGCCAGCAGCCCCTGGAACAGGGCTCGTAGTACTGAAGCTTTCTTT.

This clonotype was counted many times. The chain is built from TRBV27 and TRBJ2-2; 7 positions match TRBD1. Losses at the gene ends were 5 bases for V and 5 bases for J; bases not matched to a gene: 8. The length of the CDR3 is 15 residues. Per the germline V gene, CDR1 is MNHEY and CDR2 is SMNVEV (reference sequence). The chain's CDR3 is CASSTRQGRTGELFF. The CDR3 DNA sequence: TGTGCCAGCAGTACCAGACAGGGTAGGACCGGGGAGCTGTTTTTT.

The CDR3 reads CASSPLRGAGNTIYF. The CDR3 bases are TGTGCCAGCAGCCCGCTAAGAGGGGCTGGAAACACCATATATTTT. This chain uses TRBV7-9 with TRBJ1-3; tentative D call: TRBD1 (5 bases). This CDR3 is built from 15 residues. Trimming pared 5 bases from V and 2 bases from J, leaving 13 bases between. Germline CDR1 is SEHNR and CDR2 is FQNEAQ (reference sequence). Variable domain in full (rest from reference TRBV7-9 and TRBJ1-3): DTGVSQNPRHKITKRGQNVTFRCDPISEHNRLYWYRQTLGQGPEFLTYFQNEAQLEKSRLLSDRFSAERPKGSFSTLEIQRTEQGDSAMYLCASSPLRGAGNTIYFGEGSWLTVV.

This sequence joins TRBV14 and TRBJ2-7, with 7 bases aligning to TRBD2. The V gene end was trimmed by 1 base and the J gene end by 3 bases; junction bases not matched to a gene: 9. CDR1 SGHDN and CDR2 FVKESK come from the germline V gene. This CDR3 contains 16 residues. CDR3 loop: CASSQVLREEDYEQYF. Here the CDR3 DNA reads TGTGCCAGCAGCCAAGTCCTCCGGGAGGAGGACTACGAGCAGTACTTC.

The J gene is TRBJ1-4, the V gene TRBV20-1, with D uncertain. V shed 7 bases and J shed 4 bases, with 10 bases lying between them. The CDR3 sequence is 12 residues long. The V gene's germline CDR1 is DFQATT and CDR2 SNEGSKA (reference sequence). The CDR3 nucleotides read TGCAGTGGAACAGAGCATAATGAAAAACTGTTTTTT. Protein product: CSGTEHNEKLFF.

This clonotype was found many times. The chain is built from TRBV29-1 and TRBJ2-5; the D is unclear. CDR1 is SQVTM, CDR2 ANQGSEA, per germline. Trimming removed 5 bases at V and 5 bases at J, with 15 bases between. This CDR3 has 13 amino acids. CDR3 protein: CSVRESAWETQYF. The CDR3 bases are TGCAGCGTTCGTGAAAGCGCTTGGGAGACCCAGTACTTC.

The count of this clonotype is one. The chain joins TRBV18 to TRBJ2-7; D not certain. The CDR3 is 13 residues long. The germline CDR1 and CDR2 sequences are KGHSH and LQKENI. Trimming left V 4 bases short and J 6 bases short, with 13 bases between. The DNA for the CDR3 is TGTGCCAGCTCACTTGGGCCGGACGGCGAGCAGTACTTC. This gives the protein CASSLGPDGEQYF.

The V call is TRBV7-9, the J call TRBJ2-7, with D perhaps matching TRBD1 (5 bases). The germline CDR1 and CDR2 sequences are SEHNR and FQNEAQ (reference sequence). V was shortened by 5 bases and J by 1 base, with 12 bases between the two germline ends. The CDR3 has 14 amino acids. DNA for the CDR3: TGTGCCAGCAGCCCAAACAGGATTTCCTACGAGCAGTACTTC. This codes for CASSPNRISYEQYF.

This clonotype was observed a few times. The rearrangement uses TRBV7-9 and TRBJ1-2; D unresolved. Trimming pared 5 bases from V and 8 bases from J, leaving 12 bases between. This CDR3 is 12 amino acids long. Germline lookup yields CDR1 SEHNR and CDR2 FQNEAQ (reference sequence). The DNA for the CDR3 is TGTGCCAGCAGCATCCAGGTCTTGGGCTACACCTTC. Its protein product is CASSIQVLGYTF.

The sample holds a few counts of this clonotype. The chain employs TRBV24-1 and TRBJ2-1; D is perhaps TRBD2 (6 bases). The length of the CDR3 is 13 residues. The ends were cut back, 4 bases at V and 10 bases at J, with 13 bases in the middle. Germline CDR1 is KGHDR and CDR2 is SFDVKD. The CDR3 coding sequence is TGTGCCACCAGTGAGATAGTGGCGGGGGAGCAGTTCTTC. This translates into CATSEIVAGEQFF.

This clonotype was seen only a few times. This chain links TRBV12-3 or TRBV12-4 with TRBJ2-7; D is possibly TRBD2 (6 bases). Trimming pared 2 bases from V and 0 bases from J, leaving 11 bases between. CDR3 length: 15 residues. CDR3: CASSLRGGASYEQYF. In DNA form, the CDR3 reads TGTGCCAGCAGTTTAAGGGGCGGGGCCTCCTACGAGCAGTACTTC.

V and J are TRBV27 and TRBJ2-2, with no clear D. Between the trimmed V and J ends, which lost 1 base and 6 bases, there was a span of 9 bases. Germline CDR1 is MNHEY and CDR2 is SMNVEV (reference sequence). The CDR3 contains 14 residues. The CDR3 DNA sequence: TGTGCCAGCAGTTTATTCAGCGAGGCCGGGGAGCTGTTTTTT. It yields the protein CASSLFSEAGELFF.

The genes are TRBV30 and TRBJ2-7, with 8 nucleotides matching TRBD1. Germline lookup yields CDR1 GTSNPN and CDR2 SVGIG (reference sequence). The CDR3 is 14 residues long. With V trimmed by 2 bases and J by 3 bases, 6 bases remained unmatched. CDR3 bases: TGTGCCTGGAGTCATCCGGGACAGGACTACGAGCAGTACTTC. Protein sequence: CAWSHPGQDYEQYF.

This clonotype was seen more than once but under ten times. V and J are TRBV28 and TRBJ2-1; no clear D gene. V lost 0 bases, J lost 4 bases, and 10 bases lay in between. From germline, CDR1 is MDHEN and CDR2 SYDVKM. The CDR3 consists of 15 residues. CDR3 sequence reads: CASSLWQMGYNEQFF. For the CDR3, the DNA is TGTGCCAGCAGTTTATGGCAGATGGGGTACAATGAGCAGTTCTTC.

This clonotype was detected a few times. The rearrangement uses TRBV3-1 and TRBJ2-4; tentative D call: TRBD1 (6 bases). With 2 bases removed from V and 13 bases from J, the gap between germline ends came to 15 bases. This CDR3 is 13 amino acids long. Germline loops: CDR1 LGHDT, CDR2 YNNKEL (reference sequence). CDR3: CASSQTPGQIQYF. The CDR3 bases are TGTGCCAGCAGCCAAACCCCTGGACAGATCCAGTACTTC.

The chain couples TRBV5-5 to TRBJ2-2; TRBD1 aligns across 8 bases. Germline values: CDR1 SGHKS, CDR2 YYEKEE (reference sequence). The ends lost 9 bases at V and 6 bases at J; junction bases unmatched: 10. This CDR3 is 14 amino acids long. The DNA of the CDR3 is TGTGCCACACAGGGGGGCGGAATGGCCGGGGAGCTGTTTTTT. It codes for CATQGGGMAGELFF.

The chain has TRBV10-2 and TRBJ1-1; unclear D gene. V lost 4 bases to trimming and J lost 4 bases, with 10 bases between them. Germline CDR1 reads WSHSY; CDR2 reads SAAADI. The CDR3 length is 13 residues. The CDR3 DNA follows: TGCGCCAGCAGTGTTCTGGGTGGCACTGAAGCTTTCTTT. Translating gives CASSVLGGTEAFF.

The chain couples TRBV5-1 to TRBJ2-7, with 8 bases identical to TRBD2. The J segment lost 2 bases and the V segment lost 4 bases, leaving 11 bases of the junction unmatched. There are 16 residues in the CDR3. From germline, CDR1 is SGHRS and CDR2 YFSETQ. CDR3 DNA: TGCGCCAGCAGCAAACATGCGGGGGGCCTCCCCTACGAGCAGTACTTC. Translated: CASSKHAGGLPYEQYF.

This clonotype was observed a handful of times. DNA of the CDR3: TGCGCCAGCAGCTTGACCAGGACGGACGAGCAGTACTTC. The encoded protein is CASSLTRTDEQYF. The chain recombines TRBV5-1 with TRBJ2-7; D is unclear. Germline CDR1 is SGHRS and CDR2 is YFSETQ. V gave up 1 base and J gave up 5 bases, with 10 bases separating them. CDR3 length: 13 amino acids. Variable domain in full (rest from reference TRBV5-1 and TRBJ2-7): KAGVTQTPRYLIKTRGQQVTLSCSPISGHRSVSWYQQTPGQGLQFLFEYFSETQRNKGNFPGRFSGRQFSNSRSEMNVSTLELGDSALYLCASSLTRTDEQYFGPGTRLTVT.

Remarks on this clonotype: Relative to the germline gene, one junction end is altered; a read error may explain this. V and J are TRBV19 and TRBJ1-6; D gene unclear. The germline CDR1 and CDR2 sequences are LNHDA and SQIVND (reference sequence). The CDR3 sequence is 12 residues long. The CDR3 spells CATSIERSPLHF. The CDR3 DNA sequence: TGTGCCACTAGTATAGAGAGATCACCCCTCCACTTT.

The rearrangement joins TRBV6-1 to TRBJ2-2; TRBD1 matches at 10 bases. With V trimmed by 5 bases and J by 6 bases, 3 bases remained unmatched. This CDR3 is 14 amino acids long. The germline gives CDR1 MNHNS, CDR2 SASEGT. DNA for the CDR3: TGTGCCAGCAGTAGGGGGACAGGGGCCGGGGAGCTGTTTTTT. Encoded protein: CASSRGTGAGELFF.

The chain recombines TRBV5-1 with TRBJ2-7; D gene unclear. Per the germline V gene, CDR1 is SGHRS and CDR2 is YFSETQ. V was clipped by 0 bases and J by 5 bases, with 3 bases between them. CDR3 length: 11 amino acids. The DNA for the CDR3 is TGCGCCAGCAGCTTGGACGACGAGCAGTACTTC. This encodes CASSLDDEQYF.

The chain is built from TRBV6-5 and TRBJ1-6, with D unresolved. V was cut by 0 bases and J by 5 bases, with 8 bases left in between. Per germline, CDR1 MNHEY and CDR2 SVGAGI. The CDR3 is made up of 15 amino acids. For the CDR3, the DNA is TGTGCCAGCAGTTACTCGGCATCAGATAATTCACCCCTCCACTTT. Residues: CASSYSASDNSPLHF.

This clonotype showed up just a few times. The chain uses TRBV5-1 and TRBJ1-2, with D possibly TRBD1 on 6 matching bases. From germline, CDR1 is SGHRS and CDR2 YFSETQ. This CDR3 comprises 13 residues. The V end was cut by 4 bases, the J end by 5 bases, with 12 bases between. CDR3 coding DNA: TGCGCCAGCAGCCCCGGACAGTATTATGGCTACACCTTC. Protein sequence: CASSPGQYYGYTF.